A selection of T cell receptor beta chains follows, all from one sample in a study of early stage breast cancer tumors. Generated by immunoSEQ multiplex PCR, the TCRdb table keeps only in-frame clones and is missing some. The sample gives 50,000 to 65,000 clones, 70% to 80% of which show up once; about 3.7% is in the top ten. Sequenced input: blood. The receptors stem from a person between 30 and 45 years old with breast cancer. Both conserved end residues are part of each CDR3. Each record gives: CDR3 DNA, CDR3 protein, V gene, clone size, J gene, D gene. A D gene is named only where the DNA matches it firmly. Expanded clones get a size class; other rows say once, few or many, or leave the size out.

CDR3nt: TGCGCCAGCAGCCGCCAACTAGCGGGACTCGAGATTGGTAACACCGGGGAGCTGTTTTTT
CDR3aa: CASSRQLAGLEIGNTGELFF
v_gene: TRBV4-1
abundance: NA
j_gene: TRBJ2-2
d_gene: TRBD2

CDR3nt: TGCGCCAGCAGCTTGGTAGCAGGCGCCTACGAGCAGTACTTC
CDR3aa: CASSLVAGAYEQYF
v_gene: TRBV5-1
abundance: NA
j_gene: TRBJ2-7
d_gene: NA

CDR3nt: TGTGCCAGCTCCCGTCGGACGAACACCGGGGAGCTGTTTTTT
CDR3aa: CASSRRTNTGELFF
v_gene: TRBV11-2
abundance: NA
j_gene: TRBJ2-2
d_gene: NA

CDR3nt: TGTGCCACCAGCAGCCTCCAAAGCCTCAATCAGCCCCAGCATTTT
CDR3aa: CATSSLQSLNQPQHF
v_gene: TRBV15
abundance: NA
j_gene: TRBJ1-5
d_gene: NA

CDR3nt: TGTGCCAGCAGCTCCTCTAGCGGGTCCTACAATGAGCAGTTCTTC
CDR3aa: CASSSSSGSYNEQFF
v_gene: TRBV9
abundance: NA
j_gene: TRBJ2-1
d_gene: TRBD2

CDR3nt: TGCGCCAGCAGCCAAGTCGACCTTTTTGAGCAGTACTTC
CDR3aa: CASSQVDLFEQYF
v_gene: TRBV4-1
abundance: NA
j_gene: TRBJ2-7
d_gene: NA

CDR3nt: TGTGCCTCCGCAGGGGGGGTGAACACTGAAGCTTTCTTT
CDR3aa: CASAGGVNTEAFF
v_gene: TRBV30
abundance: NA
j_gene: TRBJ1-1
d_gene: TRBD1

CDR3nt: TGTGCCAGCAGCCAAGAATCGAACGTCAGCCCCTACTACAATGAGCAGTTCTTC
CDR3aa: CASSQESNVSPYYNEQFF
v_gene: TRBV14
abundance: NA
j_gene: TRBJ2-1
d_gene: NA

CDR3nt: TGTGCCAGCAGATCCTCCTCCTTAGCGGGAGGGAGCAATGAGCAGTTCTTC
CDR3aa: CASRSSSLAGGSNEQFF
v_gene: TRBV27
abundance: NA
j_gene: TRBJ2-1
d_gene: TRBD2

CDR3nt: TGTGCCAGCAGCGTAGGTTTCACAACTAACTATGGCTACACCTTC
CDR3aa: CASSVGFTTNYGYTF
v_gene: TRBV9
abundance: NA
j_gene: TRBJ1-2
d_gene: NA

CDR3nt: TGTGCCAGCAGCTCACTAGACAGGGCGAATGGCTACACCTTC
CDR3aa: CASSSLDRANGYTF
v_gene: TRBV7-2
abundance: few
j_gene: TRBJ1-2
d_gene: TRBD1

CDR3nt: TGCGCCAGCAGCCAGGGGGGGTGGGATCAGGCCCCGAACGAGCAGTACTTC
CDR3aa: CASSQGGWDQAPNEQYF
v_gene: TRBV4-3
abundance: NA
j_gene: TRBJ2-7
d_gene: TRBD2

CDR3nt: TGTGCCATCAGTGACCCTAAGACGACGCCGAACACTGAAGCTTTCTTT
CDR3aa: CAISDPKTTPNTEAFF
v_gene: TRBV10-3
abundance: NA
j_gene: TRBJ1-1
d_gene: NA

CDR3nt: TGTGCCTGGAGCCCCGGGGCGGGAGCCAACGAGCAGTACTTC
CDR3aa: CAWSPGAGANEQYF
v_gene: TRBV30
abundance: NA
j_gene: TRBJ2-7
d_gene: TRBD2

CDR3nt: TGTGCTAGTGGTTTGGTAGAGGCTAGCGGGTTCCGTGGCTCTGGGGCCAACGTCCTGACTTTC
CDR3aa: CASGLVEASGFRGSGANVLTF
v_gene: TRBV12-5
abundance: NA
j_gene: TRBJ2-6
d_gene: TRBD2

CDR3nt: TGTGCCAGCAGCCACTTCGGCACAGACTCTGGAAACACCATATATTTT
CDR3aa: CASSHFGTDSGNTIYF
v_gene: TRBV7-9
abundance: NA
j_gene: TRBJ1-3
d_gene: NA

CDR3nt: TGTGCCAGCAGCTTCCCCCGGGACAGGGGGACTGAAGCTTTCTTT
CDR3aa: CASSFPRDRGTEAFF
v_gene: TRBV7-8
abundance: NA
j_gene: TRBJ1-1
d_gene: TRBD1

CDR3nt: TGTGCCACCGGTGACATCCCTGAGCAGTACTTC
CDR3aa: CATGDIPEQYF
v_gene: TRBV10-3
abundance: NA
j_gene: TRBJ2-7
d_gene: NA

CDR3nt: TGTGCCAGCAGTCCCGACAGGGATCATGGCTACACCTTC
CDR3aa: CASSPDRDHGYTF
v_gene: TRBV6-6
abundance: NA
j_gene: TRBJ1-2
d_gene: TRBD1

CDR3nt: TGTGCCAGCACAGCGGGAGAAATCGGGTATGAGCAGTTCTTC
CDR3aa: CASTAGEIGYEQFF
v_gene: TRBV6-5
abundance: NA
j_gene: TRBJ2-1
d_gene: TRBD2

CDR3nt: TGTGCCAGCAGCTTAGCGGTGTCGGCAGGGGGGTCACCCCTCCACTTT
CDR3aa: CASSLAVSAGGSPLHF
v_gene: TRBV7-2
abundance: NA
j_gene: TRBJ1-6
d_gene: TRBD1

CDR3nt: TGTGCCTGGAGGACTTTAGCGGGAACCGGGGAGCTGTTTTTT
CDR3aa: CAWRTLAGTGELFF
v_gene: TRBV30
abundance: NA
j_gene: TRBJ2-2
d_gene: TRBD2

CDR3nt: TGCGCCAGCAGCTCTAGCGGGAGCACAGATACGCAGTATTTT
CDR3aa: CASSSSGSTDTQYF
v_gene: TRBV4-3
abundance: NA
j_gene: TRBJ2-3
d_gene: TRBD2

CDR3nt: TGCAGCGCCTGGGACTTCGGGGGTGAAGCTTTCTTT
CDR3aa: CSAWDFGGEAFF
v_gene: TRBV29-1
abundance: NA
j_gene: TRBJ1-1
d_gene: NA

CDR3nt: TGTGCCAGCAGCCCTAATCTAAACAGGAATCAACTGTTTTTT
CDR3aa: CASSPNLNRNQLFF
v_gene: TRBV5-6
abundance: NA
j_gene: TRBJ1-4
d_gene: NA

CDR3nt: TGTGCCAGCAGTCTACCGGGGCCCCAAGAGACCCAGTACTTC
CDR3aa: CASSLPGPQETQYF
v_gene: TRBV7-6
abundance: once
j_gene: TRBJ2-5
d_gene: NA

CDR3nt: TGTGCCACCAGCAGGAGGCGGCCAAGCACAGATACGCAGTATTTT
CDR3aa: CATSRRRPSTDTQYF
v_gene: TRBV15
abundance: NA
j_gene: TRBJ2-3
d_gene: NA

CDR3nt: TGCGCCAGCAGCTCCGGGACGAGAAGCTACGAGCAGTACTTC
CDR3aa: CASSSGTRSYEQYF
v_gene: TRBV4-1
abundance: NA
j_gene: TRBJ2-7
d_gene: NA

CDR3nt: TGCGCCAGCAGTGCGGACCTTAGCGGGAGAGGGTACGAGCAGTACTTC
CDR3aa: CASSADLSGRGYEQYF
v_gene: TRBV10-1
abundance: NA
j_gene: TRBJ2-7
d_gene: TRBD2

CDR3nt: TGTGCCAGCAGCTTAGAAGGACAGGGACAAGAGACCCAGTACTTC
CDR3aa: CASSLEGQGQETQYF
v_gene: TRBV11-3
abundance: NA
j_gene: TRBJ2-5
d_gene: TRBD1

CDR3nt: TGTGCCAGCGATGGAACGTACACAGATACGCAGTATTTT
CDR3aa: CASDGTYTDTQYF
v_gene: TRBV28
abundance: NA
j_gene: TRBJ2-3
d_gene: NA

CDR3nt: TGTGCCAGCAGACTGTCCTGGTATTTT
CDR3aa: CASRLSWYF
v_gene: TRBV6-5
abundance: NA
j_gene: TRBJ2-3
d_gene: NA

CDR3nt: TGCGCCAGCAGCTTCGGGACGGGGGTTGCCTACAATGAGCAGTTCTTC
CDR3aa: CASSFGTGVAYNEQFF
v_gene: TRBV5-1
abundance: NA
j_gene: TRBJ2-1
d_gene: NA

CDR3nt: TGCGCCAGCAGCCATGGGGATATGAACACCGGGGAGCTGTTTTTT
CDR3aa: CASSHGDMNTGELFF
v_gene: TRBV4-3
abundance: few
j_gene: TRBJ2-2
d_gene: NA

CDR3nt: TGTGCCAGCAGCACCCGGGACAGGAGCTCCTACGAGCAGTACTTC
CDR3aa: CASSTRDRSSYEQYF
v_gene: TRBV11-2
abundance: few
j_gene: TRBJ2-7
d_gene: TRBD1

CDR3nt: TGTGCCAGCAGCCCGGACAGTAGCTCCTATAATTCACCCCTCCACTTT
CDR3aa: CASSPDSSSYNSPLHF
v_gene: TRBV7-6
abundance: NA
j_gene: TRBJ1-6
d_gene: NA

CDR3nt: TGTGCCAGTAGTATGGGAGGCGGAACGCAGTATTTT
CDR3aa: CASSMGGGTQYF
v_gene: TRBV19
abundance: once
j_gene: TRBJ2-3
d_gene: NA

CDR3nt: TGCAGCGTTGACCCGTCGGCAGGGCAAGAGACCCAGTACTTC
CDR3aa: CSVDPSAGQETQYF
v_gene: TRBV29-1
abundance: NA
j_gene: TRBJ2-5
d_gene: NA

CDR3nt: TGTGCCAGCAGCTTAGATCTAGGGGGGAACACTGAAGCTTTCTTT
CDR3aa: CASSLDLGGNTEAFF
v_gene: TRBV11-2
abundance: NA
j_gene: TRBJ1-1
d_gene: NA

CDR3nt: TGCGCCAGCAGCCTTGGACCCGACTTCTACAATGAGCAGTTCTTC
CDR3aa: CASSLGPDFYNEQFF
v_gene: TRBV4-1
abundance: NA
j_gene: TRBJ2-1
d_gene: NA

CDR3nt: TGTGCCAGCAGTGGACTAGCTAGCTCTGGGGCCAACGTCCTGACTTTC
CDR3aa: CASSGLASSGANVLTF
v_gene: TRBV6-4
abundance: NA
j_gene: TRBJ2-6
d_gene: TRBD2

CDR3nt: TGTGCCAGCAGCGTGGTTACTAGGGGGAAGAACAATGAGCAGTTCTTC
CDR3aa: CASSVVTRGKNNEQFF
v_gene: TRBV2
abundance: NA
j_gene: TRBJ2-1
d_gene: NA

CDR3nt: TGTGCCAGCAGCCAAGTAGGGCCCTCTGGGGACCAGCAGTTCTTC
CDR3aa: CASSQVGPSGDQQFF
v_gene: TRBV4-2
abundance: few
j_gene: TRBJ2-1
d_gene: NA

CDR3nt: TGTGCCAGCAAGCAGGGAGGGGTTTTTATTGATTCACCCCTCCACTTT
CDR3aa: CASKQGGVFIDSPLHF
v_gene: TRBV27
abundance: NA
j_gene: TRBJ1-6
d_gene: NA

CDR3nt: TGTGCCAGCAGCCCTAGGGGGGGGGAGACCCAGTACTTC
CDR3aa: CASSPRGGETQYF
v_gene: TRBV11-2
abundance: NA
j_gene: TRBJ2-5
d_gene: NA

CDR3nt: TGTGCCAGCAGTCTCTTCCAGGGGAGGTCCTACAATGAGCAGTTCTTC
CDR3aa: CASSLFQGRSYNEQFF
v_gene: TRBV27
abundance: NA
j_gene: TRBJ2-1
d_gene: NA

CDR3nt: TGTGCCAGCAGCTTATCAGAGACCCAGTACTTC
CDR3aa: CASSLSETQYF
v_gene: TRBV7-9
abundance: NA
j_gene: TRBJ2-5
d_gene: NA

CDR3nt: TGTGCTAGTGACCGGGGGCTAGCGGTATACAATGAGCAGTTCTTC
CDR3aa: CASDRGLAVYNEQFF
v_gene: TRBV12-5
abundance: few
j_gene: TRBJ2-1
d_gene: NA